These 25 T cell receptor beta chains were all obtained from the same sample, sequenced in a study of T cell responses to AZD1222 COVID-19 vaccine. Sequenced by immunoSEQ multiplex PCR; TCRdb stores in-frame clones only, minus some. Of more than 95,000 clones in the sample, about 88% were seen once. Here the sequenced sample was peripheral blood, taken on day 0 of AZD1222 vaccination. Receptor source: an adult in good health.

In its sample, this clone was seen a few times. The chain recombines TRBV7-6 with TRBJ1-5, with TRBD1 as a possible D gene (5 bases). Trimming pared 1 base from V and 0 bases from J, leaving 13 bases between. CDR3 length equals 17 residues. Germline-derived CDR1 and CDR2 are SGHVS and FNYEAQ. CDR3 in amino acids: CASSLGASGYSNQPQHF. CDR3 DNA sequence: TGTGCCAGCAGCTTAGGAGCCTCAGGGTATAGCAATCAGCCCCAGCATTTT.

The CDR3 DNA is TGTGCCAGCAGCTTAAAACTGGTCGGGGACACTGAAGCTTTCTTT. Its protein is CASSLKLVGDTEAFF. V and J are TRBV7-9 and TRBJ1-1; D is undetermined. V was clipped by 2 bases and J by 3 bases, with 13 bases between them. Per germline, CDR1 SEHNR and CDR2 FQNEAQ (reference sequence). The CDR3 covers 15 residues.

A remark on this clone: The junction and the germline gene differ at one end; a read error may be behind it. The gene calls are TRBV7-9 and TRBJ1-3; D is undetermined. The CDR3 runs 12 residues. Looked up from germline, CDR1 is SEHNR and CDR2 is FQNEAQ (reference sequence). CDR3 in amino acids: CVSSLALGTIYF. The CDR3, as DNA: TGTGTCAGCAGCTTAGCGCTAGGCACCATATATTTT.

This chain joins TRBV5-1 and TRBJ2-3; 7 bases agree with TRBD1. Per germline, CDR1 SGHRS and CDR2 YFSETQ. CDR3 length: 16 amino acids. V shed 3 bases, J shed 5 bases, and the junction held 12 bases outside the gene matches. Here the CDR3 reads CASSSFNRGSGDTQYF. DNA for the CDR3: TGCGCCAGCAGCTCATTTAACAGGGGTTCGGGAGATACGCAGTATTTT.

This chain's CDR3 is CASSQEKGLTLQLFF. The CDR3 DNA is TGCGCCAGCAGCCAAGAAAAGGGACTAACGCTGCAGCTGTTTTTT. The chain couples TRBV4-3 to TRBJ2-2; 7 nucleotides line up with TRBD2. Losses at the gene ends were 0 bases for V and 12 bases for J; bases not matched to a gene: 10. CDR1 and CDR2 (germline): LGHNA, YSLEER. The CDR3 sequence is 15 residues long.

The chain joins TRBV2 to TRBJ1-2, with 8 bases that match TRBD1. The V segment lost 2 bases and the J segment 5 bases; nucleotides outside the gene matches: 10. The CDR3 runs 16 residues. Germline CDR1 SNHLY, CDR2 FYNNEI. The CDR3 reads CASSETDRGLFYGYTF. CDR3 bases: TGTGCCAGCAGTGAAACAGACAGGGGTTTGTTTTATGGCTACACCTTC.

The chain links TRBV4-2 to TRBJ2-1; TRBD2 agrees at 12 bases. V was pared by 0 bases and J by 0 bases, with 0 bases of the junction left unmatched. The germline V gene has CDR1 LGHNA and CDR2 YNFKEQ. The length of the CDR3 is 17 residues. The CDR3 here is CASSQEGLAGSYNEQFF. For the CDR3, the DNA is TGTGCCAGCAGCCAAGAGGGACTAGCGGGCTCCTACAATGAGCAGTTCTTC.

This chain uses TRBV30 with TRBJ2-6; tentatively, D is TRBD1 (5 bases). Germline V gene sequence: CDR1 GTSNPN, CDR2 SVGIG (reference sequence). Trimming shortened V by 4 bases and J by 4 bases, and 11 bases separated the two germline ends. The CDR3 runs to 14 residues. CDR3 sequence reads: CAWTRTSGANVLTF. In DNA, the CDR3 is TGTGCCTGGACACGGACATCCGGGGCCAACGTCCTGACTTTC.

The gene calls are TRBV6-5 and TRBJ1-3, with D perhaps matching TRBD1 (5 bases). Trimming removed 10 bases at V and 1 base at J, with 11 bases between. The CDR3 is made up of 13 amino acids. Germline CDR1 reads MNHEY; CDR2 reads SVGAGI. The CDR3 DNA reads TGTGCCACCAGGGAGGCTTCTGGAAACACCATATATTTT. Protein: CATREASGNTIYF.

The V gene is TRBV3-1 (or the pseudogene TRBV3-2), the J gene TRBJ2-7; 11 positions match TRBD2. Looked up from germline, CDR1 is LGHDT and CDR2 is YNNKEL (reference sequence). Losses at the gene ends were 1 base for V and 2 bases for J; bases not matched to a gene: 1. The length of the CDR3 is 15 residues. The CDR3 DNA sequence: TGTGCCAGCAGCCAAGTAGCGGGAGGGCCCTACGAGCAGTACTTC. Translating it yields CASSQVAGGPYEQYF.

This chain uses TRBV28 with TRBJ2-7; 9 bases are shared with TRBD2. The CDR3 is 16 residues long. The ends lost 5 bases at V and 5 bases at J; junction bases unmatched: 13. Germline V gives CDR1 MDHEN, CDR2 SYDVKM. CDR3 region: CASSPPPGTSYHEQYF. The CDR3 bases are TGTGCCAGCAGTCCGCCCCCCGGGACTAGCTACCACGAGCAGTACTTC.

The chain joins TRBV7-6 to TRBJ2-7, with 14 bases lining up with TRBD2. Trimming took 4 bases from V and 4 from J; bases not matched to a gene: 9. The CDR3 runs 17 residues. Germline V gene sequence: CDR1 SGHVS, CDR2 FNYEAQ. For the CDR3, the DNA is TGTGCCAGCAGCTATCCCGGGACTAGCGGGAGTTGGTACGAGCAGTACTTC. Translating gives CASSYPGTSGSWYEQYF.

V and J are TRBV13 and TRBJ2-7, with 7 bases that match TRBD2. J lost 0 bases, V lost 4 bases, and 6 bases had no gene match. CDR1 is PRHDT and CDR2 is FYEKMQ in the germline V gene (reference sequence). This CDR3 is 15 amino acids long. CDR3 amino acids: CASSSSGPSSYEQYF. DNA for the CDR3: TGTGCCAGCAGCTCTAGCGGTCCTAGCTCCTACGAGCAGTACTTC.

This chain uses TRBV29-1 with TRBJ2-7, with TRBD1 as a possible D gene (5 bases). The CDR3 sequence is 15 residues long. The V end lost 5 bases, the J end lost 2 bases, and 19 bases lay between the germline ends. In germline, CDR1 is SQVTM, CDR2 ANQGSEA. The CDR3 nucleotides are TGCAGCGTTCTTCCCCAGGGTGTCCCTACCTACGAGCAGTACTTC. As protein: CSVLPQGVPTYEQYF.

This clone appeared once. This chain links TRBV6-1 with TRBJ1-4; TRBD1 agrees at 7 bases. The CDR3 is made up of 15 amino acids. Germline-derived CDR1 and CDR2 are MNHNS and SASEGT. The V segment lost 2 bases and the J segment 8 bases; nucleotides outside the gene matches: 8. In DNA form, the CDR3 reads TGTGCCAGCAGTGAATGGGCCAGGGGGGGAGAAAAACTGTTTTTT. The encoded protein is CASSEWARGGEKLFF.

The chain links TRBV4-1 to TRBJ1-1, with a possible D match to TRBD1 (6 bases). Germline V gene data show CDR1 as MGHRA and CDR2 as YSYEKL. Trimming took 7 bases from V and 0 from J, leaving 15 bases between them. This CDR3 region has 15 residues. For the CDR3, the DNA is TGCGCCAGCACACCCCTGGGGGCCCTGAACACTGAAGCTTTCTTT. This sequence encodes CASTPLGALNTEAFF.

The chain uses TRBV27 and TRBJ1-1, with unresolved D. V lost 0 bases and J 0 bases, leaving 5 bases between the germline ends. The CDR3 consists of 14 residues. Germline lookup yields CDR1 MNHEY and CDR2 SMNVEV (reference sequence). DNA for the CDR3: TGTGCCAGCAGTTTATCCAGGATGAACACTGAAGCTTTCTTT. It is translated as CASSLSRMNTEAFF.

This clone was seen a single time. CDR3 residues: CASSFNRHEQYF. The CDR3 bases are TGTGCCAGCAGCTTCAATCGCCACGAGCAGTACTTC. J is TRBJ2-7 and V is TRBV7-2, with D uncertain. CDR1 and CDR2 from the germline V gene are SGHTA and FQGNSA. CDR3 size: 12 residues. V lost 3 bases to trimming and J lost 5 bases, with 8 bases between them.

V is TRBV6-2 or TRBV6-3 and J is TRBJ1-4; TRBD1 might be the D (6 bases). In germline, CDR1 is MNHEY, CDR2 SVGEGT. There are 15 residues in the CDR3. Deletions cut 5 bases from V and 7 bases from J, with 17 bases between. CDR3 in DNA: TGTGCCAGCAGTGATTGGACAGCCGGGGGTGAAAAACTGTTTTTT. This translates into CASSDWTAGGEKLFF.

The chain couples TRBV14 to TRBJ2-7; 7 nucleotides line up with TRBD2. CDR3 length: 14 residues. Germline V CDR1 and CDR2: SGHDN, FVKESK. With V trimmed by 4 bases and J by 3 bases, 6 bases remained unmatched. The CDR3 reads CASSLAGYYYEQYF. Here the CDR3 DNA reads TGTGCCAGCAGCCTAGCGGGCTATTACTACGAGCAGTACTTC.

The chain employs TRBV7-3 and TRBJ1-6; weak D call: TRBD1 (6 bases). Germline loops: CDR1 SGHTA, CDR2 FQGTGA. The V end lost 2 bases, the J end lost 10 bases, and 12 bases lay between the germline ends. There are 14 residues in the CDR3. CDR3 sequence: CASSLSGGESPLHF. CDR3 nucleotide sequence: TGTGCCAGCAGCTTATCCGGGGGCGAATCACCCCTCCACTTT.

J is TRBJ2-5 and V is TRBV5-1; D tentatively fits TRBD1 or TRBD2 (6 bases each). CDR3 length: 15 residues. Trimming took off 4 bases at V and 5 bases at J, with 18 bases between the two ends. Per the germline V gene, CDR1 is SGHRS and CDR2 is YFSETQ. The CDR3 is CASSETGTPDETQYF. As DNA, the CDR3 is TGCGCCAGCAGCGAAACAGGGACTCCTGATGAGACCCAGTACTTC.

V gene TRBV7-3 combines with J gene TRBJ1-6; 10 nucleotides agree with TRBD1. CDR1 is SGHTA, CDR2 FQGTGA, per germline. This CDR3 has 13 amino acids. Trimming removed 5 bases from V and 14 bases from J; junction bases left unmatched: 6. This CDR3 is CASSTTGGQTLHF. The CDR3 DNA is TGTGCCAGCAGCACGACAGGGGGCCAGACCCTCCACTTT.

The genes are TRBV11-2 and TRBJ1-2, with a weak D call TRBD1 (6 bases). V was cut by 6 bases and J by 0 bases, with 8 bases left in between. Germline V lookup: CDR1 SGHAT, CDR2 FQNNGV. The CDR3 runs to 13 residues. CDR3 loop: CASSRGTNYGYTF. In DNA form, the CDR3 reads TGTGCCAGCAGTAGGGGGACTAACTATGGCTACACCTTC.

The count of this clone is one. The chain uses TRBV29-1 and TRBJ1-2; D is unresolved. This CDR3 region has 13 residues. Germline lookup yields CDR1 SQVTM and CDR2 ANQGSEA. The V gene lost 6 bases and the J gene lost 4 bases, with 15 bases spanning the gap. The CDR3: CSVPPDTSYGYTF. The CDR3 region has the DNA TGCAGCGTACCGCCCGACACATCCTATGGCTACACCTTC.